This entry lists 21 T cell receptor beta chains sequenced from one sample in a study of blood T cell repertoires in COVID-19. Produced via immunoSEQ multiplex PCR; TCRdb's table is partial and in-frame only. The data hold 180,000 or so clones, with roughly 84% observed a single time. The sample comprised PBMCs or T cells enriched from blood (not recorded which). The receptors come from a man in his forties or fifties who had recovered from COVID-19.

The chain has TRBV4-3 and TRBJ2-3; no reliable D call. The CDR3 is made up of 14 amino acids. Germline V gene data show CDR1 as LGHNA and CDR2 as YSLEER. V gave up 4 bases and J gave up 5 bases, with 13 bases separating them. DNA of the CDR3: TGCGCCAGCAGCCTCAGTCGGGTCATAGATACGCAGTATTTT. Amino acids: CASSLSRVIDTQYF.

The rearrangement uses TRBV6-5 and TRBJ2-3; D is perhaps TRBD1 (6 bases). The CDR3 runs 15 residues. V gave up 2 bases and J gave up 0 bases, with 9 bases separating them. In germline, CDR1 is MNHEY, CDR2 SVGAGI. The CDR3 is CASSYGQSSTDTQYF. As DNA, the CDR3 is TGTGCCAGCAGTTACGGACAGTCTAGCACAGATACGCAGTATTTT.

The chain recombines TRBV4-2 with TRBJ2-7; D perhaps matches TRBD1 (6 bases). Germline V CDR1 and CDR2: LGHNA, YNFKEQ. This CDR3 spans 16 amino acids. Trimming left V 0 bases short and J 0 bases short, with 12 bases between. CDR3 loop: CASSQDKRGYSYEQYF. DNA of the CDR3: TGTGCCAGCAGCCAAGATAAGAGGGGGTACTCCTACGAGCAGTACTTC.

This clone was recorded once. This specimen includes other DNA sequences encoding the same CDR3. The V and J genes are TRBV5-1 and TRBJ2-7; 8 bases are shared with TRBD2. J gave up 2 bases and V 4 bases, and 5 bases lay outside the gene matches. The germline V gene encodes CDR1 SGHRS and CDR2 YFSETQ. This CDR3 is 14 amino acids long. CDR3 coding DNA: TGCGCCAGCAGCCCTACTAGCGGTGCCTACGAGCAGTACTTC. Protein sequence: CASSPTSGAYEQYF. Full variable domain (outside the CDR3, taken from reference TRBV5-1 and TRBJ2-7): KAGVTQTPRYLIKTRGQQVTLSCSPISGHRSVSWYQQTPGQGLQFLFEYFSETQRNKGNFPGRFSGRQFSNSRSEMNVSTLELGDSALYLCASSPTSGAYEQYFGPGTRLTVT.

This clone was seen a single time. The V gene is TRBV9, the J gene TRBJ2-3; 10 bases are shared with TRBD1. The CDR3 has 15 amino acids. Unmatched junction bases numbered 6, after V lost 4 bases and J lost 4 bases. The germline gives CDR1 SGDLS, CDR2 YYNGEE. CDR3 in amino acids: CASSLGTGEPDTQYF. In DNA form, the CDR3 reads TGTGCCAGCAGCCTCGGGACAGGGGAACCAGATACGCAGTATTTT. The whole variable domain, remainder taken from reference TRBV9 and TRBJ2-3, is DSGVTQTPKHLITATGQRVTLRCSPRSGDLSVYWYQQSLDQGLQFLIQYYNGEERAKGNILERFSAQQFPDLHSELNLSSLELGDSALYFCASSLGTGEPDTQYFGPGTRLTVL.

The chain recombines TRBV19 with TRBJ1-1; 8 nucleotides align to TRBD1. In germline, CDR1 is LNHDA, CDR2 SQIVND (reference sequence). The CDR3 has 13 amino acids. V shed 7 bases and J 6 bases; nucleotides not matched to a gene: 7. The CDR3 DNA is TGTGCCAGTATTAGCAGGGGGCCGGCTGAAGCTTTCTTT. It is translated as CASISRGPAEAFF.

The V gene is TRBV2, the J gene TRBJ2-5; TRBD2 is a possible D gene (7 bases). Trimming removed 6 bases from V and 5 bases from J, with 16 bases in between. In germline, CDR1 is SNHLY, CDR2 FYNNEI. The CDR3 has 14 residues. CDR3 coding DNA: TGTGCCAGCAGCCCCCGGGGGGCCGGGGAGACCCAGTACTTC. Translated: CASSPRGAGETQYF.

The chain has TRBV24-1 and TRBJ2-2; TRBD1 matches at 7 bases. CDR1 is KGHDR, CDR2 SFDVKD, per germline. Trimming at V came to 10 bases and at J to 3 bases, leaving 10 bases not matched to a gene. The CDR3 length is 15 residues. CDR3 amino acids: CATRKGQGDTGELFF. CDR3 coding DNA: TGTGCCACAAGAAAGGGGCAGGGGGACACCGGGGAGCTGTTTTTT.

The chain joins TRBV4-2 to TRBJ2-7; 14 positions match TRBD2. The CDR3 contains 16 residues. The germline CDR1 and CDR2 sequences are LGHNA and YNFKEQ. V gave up 4 bases and J gave up 2 bases; unmatched junction bases: 4. DNA of the CDR3: TGTGCCAGCAGCCCCCGGACTAGCGGGGGGACCTACGAGCAGTACTTC. The encoded protein is CASSPRTSGGTYEQYF.

The J gene is TRBJ2-7, the V gene TRBV7-2; D is unresolved. The V end lost 1 base, the J end lost 4 bases, and 11 bases lay between the germline ends. CDR3 size: 14 residues. The germline gives CDR1 SGHTA, CDR2 FQGNSA. For the CDR3, the DNA is TGTGCCAGCAGCTTAGGAACAGAGTATTACGAGCAGTACTTC. Translating it yields CASSLGTEYYEQYF.

A remark on this clone: Germline is not matched at one junction end, which may reflect a read error. Other DNA sequences in the same sample also yield this CDR3. V gene TRBV4-1 combines with J gene TRBJ1-5, with D hard to call. Germline values: CDR1 MGHRA, CDR2 YSYEKL. This CDR3 region has 13 residues. For the CDR3, the DNA is TGCGCCAGCAGCCCGGACGGGAATCAGCCCCAGCACTTT. Protein: CASSPDGNQPQHF.

The chain couples TRBV5-1 to TRBJ1-1; a possible D gene is TRBD1 (5 bases). Germline V gene lookup returns CDR1 SGHRS and CDR2 YFSETQ. V shed 4 bases and J shed 4 bases, with 17 bases lying between them. The CDR3 extends over 15 amino acids. The CDR3 loop reads CASSPIEAGGTEAFF. The CDR3 DNA sequence: TGCGCCAGCAGCCCCATCGAGGCGGGGGGCACTGAAGCTTTCTTT.

This chain connects TRBV19 to TRBJ2-7; weak D call: TRBD2 (5 bases). This CDR3 has 14 residues. The germline V and J ends were trimmed by 9 bases and 7 bases, with 22 bases remaining between them. From germline, CDR1 is LNHDA and CDR2 SQIVND (reference sequence). The CDR3 nucleotides are TGTGCCAGCCTTTCACGACCGTGGTCGGGGGAGCAGTACTTC. This codes for CASLSRPWSGEQYF.

The rearrangement links TRBV5-4 to TRBJ2-7, with D possibly TRBD2 on 6 matching bases. The germline V and J ends were trimmed by 1 base and 0 bases, with 14 bases remaining between them. Germline CDR1 is SGHNT and CDR2 is YYREEE (reference sequence). This CDR3 is 16 amino acids long. The CDR3 coding sequence is TGTGCCAGCAGCTTGCTTATCGGGGAGGTCTCCTACGAGCAGTACTTC. Translated, it gives CASSLLIGEVSYEQYF.

This clone was observed once. J is TRBJ2-5 and V is TRBV24-1, with TRBD1 matching 11 bases. V gave up 10 bases and J gave up 5 bases; unmatched junction bases: 5. CDR3 length: 13 residues. Germline-derived CDR1 and CDR2 are KGHDR and SFDVKD. CDR3 nucleotide sequence: TGTGCCACTAGGGACAGGGGGTCGGAGACCCAGTACTTC. Encoded protein: CATRDRGSETQYF.

There are a few counts of this clone. V and J are TRBV30 and TRBJ1-1; tentatively, D is TRBD1 (5 bases). Germline CDR1 is GTSNPN and CDR2 is SVGIG (reference sequence). This CDR3 contains 14 residues. With 3 bases removed from V and 1 base from J, the gap between germline ends came to 12 bases. The CDR3 sequence: CAWSQGLGNTEAFF. The CDR3 nucleotides are TGTGCCTGGAGCCAGGGACTGGGGAACACTGAAGCTTTCTTT. Full variable domain (missing parts from reference TRBV30 and TRBJ1-1): SQTIHQWPATLVQPVGSPLSLECTVEGTSNPNLYWYRQAAGRGLQLLFYSVGIGQISSEVPQNLSASRPQDRQFILSSKKLLLSDSGFYLCAWSQGLGNTEAFFGQGTRLTVV.

This clone was seen just once. V usage is TRBV6-1 and J usage is TRBJ2-1, with TRBD1 matching over 11 bases. Trimming took 6 bases from V and 8 from J; bases not matched to a gene: 9. This CDR3 has 15 residues. CDR1 is MNHNS and CDR2 is SASEGT in the germline V gene. The CDR3 loop reads CASSRAGQGGHEQFF. CDR3 in DNA: TGTGCCAGCAGCCGAGCGGGACAGGGGGGACATGAGCAGTTCTTC.

V and J are TRBV20-1 and TRBJ2-4; TRBD2 matches at 9 bases. This CDR3 has 15 residues. Trimming at V came to 3 bases and at J to 0 bases, leaving 3 bases not matched to a gene. The germline V gene has CDR1 DFQATT and CDR2 SNEGSKA (reference sequence). CDR3 nucleotides: TGCAGTGCTAGTAAAGCGGGGGGAGCCAAAAACATTCAGTACTTC. Translation: CSASKAGGAKNIQYF.

This clone was observed a few times. This rearrangement joins TRBV5-1 to TRBJ2-7; TRBD2 might be the D (5 bases). V lost 4 bases and J lost 5, with 19 bases in between. The CDR3 loop spans 15 amino acids. CDR1 and CDR2 from the germline V gene are SGHRS and YFSETQ. CDR3 amino acids: CASSTLPEGLHEQYF. As DNA, the CDR3 is TGCGCCAGCAGCACCCTCCCAGAGGGCCTCCACGAGCAGTACTTC.

The rearrangement joins TRBV18 to TRBJ2-5; D gene uncertain. The CDR3 covers 13 residues. Germline-derived CDR1 and CDR2 are KGHSH and LQKENI. Trimming shortened V by 3 bases and J by 4 bases, and 9 bases separated the two germline ends. CDR3 amino acids: CASSPFTGETQYF. The CDR3 DNA is TGTGCCAGCTCACCCTTCACGGGAGAGACCCAGTACTTC.

The J gene is TRBJ1-3, the V gene TRBV2; the D is unclear. This CDR3 contains 13 residues. Trimming stripped 6 bases from V and 1 base from J, with 7 bases between. Germline V gene lookup returns CDR1 SNHLY and CDR2 FYNNEI. The CDR3: CASSPFSGNTIYF. CDR3 nucleotides: TGTGCCAGCAGCCCCTTTTCTGGAAACACCATATATTTT.